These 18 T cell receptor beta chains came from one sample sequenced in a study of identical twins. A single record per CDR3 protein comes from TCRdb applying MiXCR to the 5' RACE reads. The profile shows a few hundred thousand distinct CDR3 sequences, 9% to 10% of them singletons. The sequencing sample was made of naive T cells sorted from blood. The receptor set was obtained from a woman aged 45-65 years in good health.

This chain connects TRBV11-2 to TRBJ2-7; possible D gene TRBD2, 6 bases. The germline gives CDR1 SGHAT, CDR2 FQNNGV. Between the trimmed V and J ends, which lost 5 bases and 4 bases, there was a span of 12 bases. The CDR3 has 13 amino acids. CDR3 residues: CASSVRLGYEQYF. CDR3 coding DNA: TGTGCCAGCAGCGTTCGACTAGGTTACGAGCAGTACTTC.

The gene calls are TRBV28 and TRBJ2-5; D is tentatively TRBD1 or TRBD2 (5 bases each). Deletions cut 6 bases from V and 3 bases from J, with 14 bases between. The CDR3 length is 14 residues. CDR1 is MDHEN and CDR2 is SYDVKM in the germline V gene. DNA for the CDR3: TGTGCCAGCAGCCCACCGGGACCCAAAGAGACCCAGTACTTC. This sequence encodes CASSPPGPKETQYF.

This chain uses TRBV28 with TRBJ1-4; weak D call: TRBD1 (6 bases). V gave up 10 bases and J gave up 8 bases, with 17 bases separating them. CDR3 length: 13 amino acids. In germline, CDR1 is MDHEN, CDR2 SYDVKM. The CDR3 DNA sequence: TGTGCCATCCGGGGGGGGCAAGGGGAAAAACTGTTTTTT. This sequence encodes CAIRGGQGEKLFF.

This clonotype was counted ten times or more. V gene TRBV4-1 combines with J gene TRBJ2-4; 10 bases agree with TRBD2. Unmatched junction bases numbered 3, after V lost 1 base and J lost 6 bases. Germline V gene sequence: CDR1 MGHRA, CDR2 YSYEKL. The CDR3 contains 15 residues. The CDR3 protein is CASSQGWTSGNIQYF. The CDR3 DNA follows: TGCGCCAGCAGCCAAGGATGGACTAGCGGAAACATTCAGTACTTC.

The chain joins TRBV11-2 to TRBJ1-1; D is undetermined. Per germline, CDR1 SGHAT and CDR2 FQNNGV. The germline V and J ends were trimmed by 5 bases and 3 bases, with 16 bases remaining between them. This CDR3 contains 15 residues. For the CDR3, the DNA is TGTGCCAGCAGCACCCGGACCGTACGAGACACTGAAGCTTTCTTT. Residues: CASSTRTVRDTEAFF.

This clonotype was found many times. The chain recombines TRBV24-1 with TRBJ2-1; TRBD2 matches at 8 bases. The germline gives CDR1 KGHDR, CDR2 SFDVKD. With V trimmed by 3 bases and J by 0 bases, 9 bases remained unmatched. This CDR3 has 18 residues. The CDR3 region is CATSDPQAGESSYNEQFF. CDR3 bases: TGTGCCACCAGTGATCCCCAAGCGGGGGAGAGCTCCTACAATGAGCAGTTCTTC.

The CDR3 region is CASSHPLAGTNTGELFF. The CDR3 DNA follows: TGCGCCAGCAGCCATCCTCTAGCGGGGACGAACACCGGGGAGCTGTTTTTT. J is TRBJ2-2 and V is TRBV4-1; 9 nucleotides agree with TRBD2. CDR3 length equals 17 residues. Trimming cost V 3 bases and J 0 bases; bases outside gene matches: 5. Germline V gene lookup returns CDR1 MGHRA and CDR2 YSYEKL.

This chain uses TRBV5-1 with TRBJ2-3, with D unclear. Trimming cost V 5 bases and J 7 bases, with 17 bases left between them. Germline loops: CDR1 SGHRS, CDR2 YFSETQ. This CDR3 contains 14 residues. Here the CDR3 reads CASSSGRDPHTQYF. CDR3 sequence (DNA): TGCGCCAGCAGTTCTGGCCGCGACCCTCATACGCAGTATTTT.

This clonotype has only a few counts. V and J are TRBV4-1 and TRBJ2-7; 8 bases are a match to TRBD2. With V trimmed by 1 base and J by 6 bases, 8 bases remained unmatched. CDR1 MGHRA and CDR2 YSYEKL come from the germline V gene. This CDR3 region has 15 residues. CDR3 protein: CASSQGGLAVVEQYF. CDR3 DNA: TGCGCCAGCAGCCAAGGAGGACTAGCTGTTGTCGAGCAGTACTTC.

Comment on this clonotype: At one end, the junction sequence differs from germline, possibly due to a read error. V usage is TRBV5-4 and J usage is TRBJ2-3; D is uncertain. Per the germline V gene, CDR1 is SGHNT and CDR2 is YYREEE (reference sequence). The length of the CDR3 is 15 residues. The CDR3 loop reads CSSSAPPPSTDTQYF. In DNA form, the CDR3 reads TGTTCCAGCAGCGCCCCACCTCCTAGCACAGATACGCAGTATTTT.

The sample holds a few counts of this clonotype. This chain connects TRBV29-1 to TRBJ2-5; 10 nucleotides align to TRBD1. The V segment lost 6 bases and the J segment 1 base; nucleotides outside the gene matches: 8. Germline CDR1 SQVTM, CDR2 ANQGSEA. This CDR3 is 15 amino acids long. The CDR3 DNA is TGCAGCGTCGTTTCGGGGACAGGGGCCCAAGAGACCCAGTACTTC. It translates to CSVVSGTGAQETQYF.

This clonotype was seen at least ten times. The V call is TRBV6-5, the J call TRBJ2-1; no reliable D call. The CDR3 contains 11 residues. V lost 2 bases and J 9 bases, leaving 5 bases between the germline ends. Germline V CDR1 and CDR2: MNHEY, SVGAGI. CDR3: CASSYGFEQFF. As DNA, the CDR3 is TGTGCCAGCAGTTACGGGTTTGAGCAGTTCTTC.

The CDR3 DNA is TGTGCCAGCAGCCCGCTCCACGGACTTCAGAACACTGAAGCTTTCTTT. Protein product: CASSPLHGLQNTEAFF. The V gene is TRBV9, the J gene TRBJ1-1; D remains ambiguous. In germline, CDR1 is SGDLS, CDR2 YYNGEE. This CDR3 has 16 amino acids. V was cut by 4 bases and J by 1 base, with 17 bases left in between.

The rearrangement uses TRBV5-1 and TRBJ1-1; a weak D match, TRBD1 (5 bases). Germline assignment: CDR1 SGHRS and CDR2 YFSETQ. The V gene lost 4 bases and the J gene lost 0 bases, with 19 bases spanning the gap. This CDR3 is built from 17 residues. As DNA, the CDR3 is TGCGCCAGCAGCGTGGCTTTAACAGGCCCAATGAACACTGAAGCTTTCTTT. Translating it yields CASSVALTGPMNTEAFF.

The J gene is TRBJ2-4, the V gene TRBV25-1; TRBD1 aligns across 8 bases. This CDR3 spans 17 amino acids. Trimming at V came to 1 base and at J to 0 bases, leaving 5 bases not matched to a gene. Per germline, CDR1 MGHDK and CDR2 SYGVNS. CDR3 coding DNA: TGTGCCAGCAGTGAATTGTCGACAGGGGTAGCCAAAAACATTCAGTACTTC. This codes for CASSELSTGVAKNIQYF.

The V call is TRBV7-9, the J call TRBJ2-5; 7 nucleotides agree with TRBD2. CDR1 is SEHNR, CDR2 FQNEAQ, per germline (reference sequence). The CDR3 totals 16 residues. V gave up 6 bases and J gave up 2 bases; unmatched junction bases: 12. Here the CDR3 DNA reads TGTGCCAGCAGTACCTCGGGAGGAACCAAACAAGAGACCCAGTACTTC. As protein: CASSTSGGTKQETQYF.

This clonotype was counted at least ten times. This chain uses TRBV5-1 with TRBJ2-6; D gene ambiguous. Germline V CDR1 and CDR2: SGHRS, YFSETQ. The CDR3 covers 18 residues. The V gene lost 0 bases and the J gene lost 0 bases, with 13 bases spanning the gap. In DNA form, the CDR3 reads TGCGCCAGCAGCTTGGCTGGCGCAGGCTTCTCTGGGGCCAACGTCCTGACTTTC. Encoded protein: CASSLAGAGFSGANVLTF.

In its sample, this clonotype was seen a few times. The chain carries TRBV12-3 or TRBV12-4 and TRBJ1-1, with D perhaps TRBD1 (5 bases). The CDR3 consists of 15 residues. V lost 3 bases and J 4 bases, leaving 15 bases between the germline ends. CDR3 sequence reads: CASSFGALGGTEAFF. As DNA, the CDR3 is TGTGCCAGCAGTTTCGGGGCTTTGGGGGGCACTGAAGCTTTCTTT.